What follows describes a single T cell receptor (beta chain). The source of the sample is a study of blood T cell repertoires in COVID-19. Study-wide context: Collection of acute and convalescent COVID-19 samples took place in the United States, Italy and Spain. PBMCs, B-cell-depleted T cells, or T cells were the source of the cDNA or gDNA that made up the material.

Seattle enrolled patients during active infection and tracked them longitudinally. How the authors handled the data: From reference gene primer amplification, estimates of nucleated cell counts were derived. Clones were read by immunoSEQ multiplex PCR, and TCRdb kept only the in-frame ones, dropping some. The DNA gave D and trimming, while V, J and clone size come from that table. Among under 400,000 clones, 70% to 90% were seen once, and the ten largest hold about 1.5%. V lost 6 bases, J lost 7 bases, and 8 bases stayed unmatched. The CDR3 totals 14 residues. Germline lookup yields CDR1 KGHSH and CDR2 LQKENI.

The V and J genes are TRBV18 and TRBJ1-5; 8 bases fit TRBD1. Sequencing was performed on peripheral blood. The TCR comes from a woman aged 30 to 39 with COVID-19, enrolled during active disease. The chain's CDR3 is CASSPGTGAQPQHF. Here the CDR3 DNA reads TGTGCCAGCTCCCCCGGGACAGGTGCCCAGCCCCAGCATTTT.